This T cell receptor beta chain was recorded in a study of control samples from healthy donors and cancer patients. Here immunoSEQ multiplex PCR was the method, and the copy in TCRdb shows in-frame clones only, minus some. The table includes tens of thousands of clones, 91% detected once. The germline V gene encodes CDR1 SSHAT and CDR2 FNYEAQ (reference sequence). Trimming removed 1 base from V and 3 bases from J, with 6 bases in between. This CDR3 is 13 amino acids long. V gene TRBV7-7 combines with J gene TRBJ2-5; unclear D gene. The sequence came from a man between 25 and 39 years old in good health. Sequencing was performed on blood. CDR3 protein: CASSLGAEETQYF. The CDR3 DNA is TGTGCCAGCAGCTTAGGGGCCGAAGAGACCCAGTACTTC. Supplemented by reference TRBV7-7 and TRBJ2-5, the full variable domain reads GAGVSQSPRYKVTKRGQDVTLRCDPISSHATLYWYQQALGQGPEFLTYFNYEAQPDKSGLPSDRFSAERPEGSISTLTIQRTEQRDSAMYRCASSLGAEETQYFGPGTRLLVL.